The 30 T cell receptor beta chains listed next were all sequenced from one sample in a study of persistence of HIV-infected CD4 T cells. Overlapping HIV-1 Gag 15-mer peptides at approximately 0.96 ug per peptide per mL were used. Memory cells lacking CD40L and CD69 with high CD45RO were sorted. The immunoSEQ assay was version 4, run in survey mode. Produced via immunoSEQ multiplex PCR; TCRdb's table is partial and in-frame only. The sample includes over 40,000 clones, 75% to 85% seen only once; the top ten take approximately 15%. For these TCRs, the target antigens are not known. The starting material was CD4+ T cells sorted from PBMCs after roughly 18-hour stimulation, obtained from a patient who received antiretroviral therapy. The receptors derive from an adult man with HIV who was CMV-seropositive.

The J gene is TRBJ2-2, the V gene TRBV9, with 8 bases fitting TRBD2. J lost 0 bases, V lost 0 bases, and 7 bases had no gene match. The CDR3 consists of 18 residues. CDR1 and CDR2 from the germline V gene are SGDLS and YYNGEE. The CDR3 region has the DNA TGTGCCAGCAGCGTAGGATTATTTAGCGGGACGAACACCGGGGAGCTGTTTTTT. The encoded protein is CASSVGLFSGTNTGELFF.

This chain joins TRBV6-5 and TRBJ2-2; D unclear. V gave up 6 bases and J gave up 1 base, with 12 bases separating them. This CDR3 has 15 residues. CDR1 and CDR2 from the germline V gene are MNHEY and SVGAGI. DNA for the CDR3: TGTGCCAGCAGAGTTAGCCACGTGAACACCGGGGAGCTGTTTTTT. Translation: CASRVSHVNTGELFF.

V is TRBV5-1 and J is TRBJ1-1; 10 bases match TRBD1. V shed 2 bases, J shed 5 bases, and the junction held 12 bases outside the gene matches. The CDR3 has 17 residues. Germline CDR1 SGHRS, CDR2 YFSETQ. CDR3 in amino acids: CASSFTRQGAMSTEAFF. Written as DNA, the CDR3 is TGCGCCAGCAGCTTTACCAGACAGGGGGCAATGAGTACTGAAGCTTTCTTT.

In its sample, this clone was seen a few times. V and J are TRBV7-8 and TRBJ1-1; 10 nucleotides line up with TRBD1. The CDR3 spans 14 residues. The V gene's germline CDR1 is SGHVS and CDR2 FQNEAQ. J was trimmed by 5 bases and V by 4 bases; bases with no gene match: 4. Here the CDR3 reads CASSSDRGRTEAFF. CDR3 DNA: TGTGCCAGCAGCTCGGACAGGGGGAGGACTGAAGCTTTCTTT.

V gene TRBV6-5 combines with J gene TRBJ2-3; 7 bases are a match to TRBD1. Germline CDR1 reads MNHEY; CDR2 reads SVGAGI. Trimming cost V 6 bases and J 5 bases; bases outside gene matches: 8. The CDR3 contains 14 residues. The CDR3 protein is CASRIQGSGDTQYF. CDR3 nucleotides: TGTGCCAGCAGGATACAGGGGTCCGGAGATACGCAGTATTTT.

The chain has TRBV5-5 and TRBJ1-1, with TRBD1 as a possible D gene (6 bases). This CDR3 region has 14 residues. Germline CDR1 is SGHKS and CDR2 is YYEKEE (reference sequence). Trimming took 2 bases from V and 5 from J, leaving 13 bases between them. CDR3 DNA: TGTGCCAGCAGCTTCCGGACAGAGATAACTGAAGCTTTCTTT. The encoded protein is CASSFRTEITEAFF.

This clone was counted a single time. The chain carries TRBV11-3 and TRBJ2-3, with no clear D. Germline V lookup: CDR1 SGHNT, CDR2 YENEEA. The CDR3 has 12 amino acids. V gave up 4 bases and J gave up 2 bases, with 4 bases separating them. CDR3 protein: CASSSHTDTQYF. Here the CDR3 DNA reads TGTGCCAGCAGCTCCCACACAGATACGCAGTATTTT. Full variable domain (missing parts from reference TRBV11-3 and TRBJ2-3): EAGVVQSPRYKIIEKKQPVAFWCNPISGHNTLYWYLQNLGQGPELLIRYENEEAVDDSQLPKDRFSAERLKGVDSTLKIQPAELGDSAVYLCASSSHTDTQYFGPGTRLTVL.

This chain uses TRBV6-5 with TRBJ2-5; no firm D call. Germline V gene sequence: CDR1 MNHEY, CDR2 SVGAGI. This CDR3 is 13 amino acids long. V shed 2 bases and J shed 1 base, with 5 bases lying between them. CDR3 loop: CASSYKFQETQYF. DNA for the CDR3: TGTGCCAGCAGTTACAAGTTCCAAGAGACCCAGTACTTC.

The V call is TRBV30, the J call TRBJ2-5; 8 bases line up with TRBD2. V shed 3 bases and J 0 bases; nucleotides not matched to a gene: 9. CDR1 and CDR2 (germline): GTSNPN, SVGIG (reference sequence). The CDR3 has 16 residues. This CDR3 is CAWSWGSGAYQETQYF. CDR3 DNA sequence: TGTGCCTGGAGCTGGGGTAGCGGGGCGTACCAAGAGACCCAGTACTTC. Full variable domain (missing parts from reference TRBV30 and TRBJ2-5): SQTIHQWPATLVQPVGSPLSLECTVEGTSNPNLYWYRQAAGRGLQLLFYSVGIGQISSEVPQNLSASRPQDRQFILSSKKLLLSDSGFYLCAWSWGSGAYQETQYFGPGTRLLVL.

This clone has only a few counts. The CDR3 sequence is CASSPQGQGAHEQYF. CDR3 DNA: TGTGCCAGCTCACCCCAGGGACAGGGGGCTCACGAGCAGTACTTC. This rearrangement joins TRBV18 to TRBJ2-7, with TRBD1 matching over 12 bases. Germline V gene sequence: CDR1 KGHSH, CDR2 LQKENI. With V trimmed by 3 bases and J by 5 bases, 5 bases remained unmatched. The CDR3 is made up of 15 amino acids. The whole variable domain, remainder taken from reference TRBV18 and TRBJ2-7, is NAGVMQNPRHLVRRRGQEARLRCSPMKGHSHVYWYRQLPEEGLKFMVYLQKENIIDESGMPKERFSAEFPKEGPSILRIQQVVRGDSAAYFCASSPQGQGAHEQYFGPGTRLTVT.

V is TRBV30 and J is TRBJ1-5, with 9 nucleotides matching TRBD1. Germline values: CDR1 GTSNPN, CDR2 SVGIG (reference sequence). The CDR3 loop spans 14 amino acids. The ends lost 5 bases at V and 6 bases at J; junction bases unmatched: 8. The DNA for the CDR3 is TGTGCCTGGTCGGACAGGGGATTCGGTCAGCCCCAGCATTTT. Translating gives CAWSDRGFGQPQHF.

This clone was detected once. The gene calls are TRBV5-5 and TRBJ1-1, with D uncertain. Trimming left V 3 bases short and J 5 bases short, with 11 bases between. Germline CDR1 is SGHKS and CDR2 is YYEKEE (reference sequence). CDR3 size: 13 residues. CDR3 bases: TGTGCCAGCAGCTCCGAACAGAGGACTGAAGCTTTCTTT. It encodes CASSSEQRTEAFF.

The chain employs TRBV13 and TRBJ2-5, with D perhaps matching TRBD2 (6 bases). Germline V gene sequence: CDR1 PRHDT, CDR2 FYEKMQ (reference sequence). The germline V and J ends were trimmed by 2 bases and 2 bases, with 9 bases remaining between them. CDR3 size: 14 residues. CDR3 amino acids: CASSLRGLQETQYF. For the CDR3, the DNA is TGTGCCAGCAGCTTACGGGGGTTACAAGAGACCCAGTACTTC.

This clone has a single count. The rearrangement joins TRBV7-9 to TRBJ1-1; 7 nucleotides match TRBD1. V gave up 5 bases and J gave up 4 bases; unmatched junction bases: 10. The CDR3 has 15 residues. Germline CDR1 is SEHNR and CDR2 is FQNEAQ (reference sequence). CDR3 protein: CASSHWTGKVTEAFF. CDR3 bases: TGTGCCAGCAGCCACTGGACAGGAAAAGTCACTGAAGCTTTCTTT.

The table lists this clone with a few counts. DNA for the CDR3: TGTGCCATCAGTGAGCGTCAGGAGAACTACGAGCAGTACTTC. Translated, it gives CAISERQENYEQYF. The chain has TRBV10-3 and TRBJ2-7; D uncertain. The germline gives CDR1 ENHRY, CDR2 SYGVKD. The CDR3 consists of 14 residues. The V gene lost 2 bases and the J gene lost 3 bases, with 11 bases spanning the gap.

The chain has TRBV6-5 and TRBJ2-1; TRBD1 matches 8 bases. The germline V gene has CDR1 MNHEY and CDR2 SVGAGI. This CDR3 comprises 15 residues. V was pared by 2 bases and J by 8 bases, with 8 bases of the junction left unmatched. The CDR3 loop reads CASSYIQGVEYEQFF. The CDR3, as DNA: TGTGCCAGCAGTTACATACAGGGGGTTGAGTATGAGCAGTTCTTC.

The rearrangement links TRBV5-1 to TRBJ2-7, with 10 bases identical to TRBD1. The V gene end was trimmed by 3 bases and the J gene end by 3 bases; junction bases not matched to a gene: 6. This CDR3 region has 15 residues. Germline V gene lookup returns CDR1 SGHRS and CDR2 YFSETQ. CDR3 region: CASSSADRGYYEQYF. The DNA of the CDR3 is TGCGCCAGCAGCTCGGCGGACAGGGGGTACTACGAGCAGTACTTC.

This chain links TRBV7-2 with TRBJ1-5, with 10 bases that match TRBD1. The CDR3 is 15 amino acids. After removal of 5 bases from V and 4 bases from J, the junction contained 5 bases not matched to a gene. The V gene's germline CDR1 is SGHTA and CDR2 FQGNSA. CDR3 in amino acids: CASSHDRGLNQPQHF. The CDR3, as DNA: TGTGCCAGCAGCCACGACAGGGGGCTTAATCAGCCCCAGCATTTT.

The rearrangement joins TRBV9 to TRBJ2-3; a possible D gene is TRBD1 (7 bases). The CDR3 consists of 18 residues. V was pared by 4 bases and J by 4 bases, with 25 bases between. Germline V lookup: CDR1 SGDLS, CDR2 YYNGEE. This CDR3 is CASSPRGVGRGGADTQYF. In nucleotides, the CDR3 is TGTGCCAGCAGCCCCCGAGGGGTCGGGAGAGGGGGCGCAGATACGCAGTATTTT.

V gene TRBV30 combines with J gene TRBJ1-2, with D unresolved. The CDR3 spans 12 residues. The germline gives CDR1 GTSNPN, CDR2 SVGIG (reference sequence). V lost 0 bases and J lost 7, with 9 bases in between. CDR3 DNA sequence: TGTGCCTGGAGTGTAGGAGGACTTGGCTACACCTTC. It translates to CAWSVGGLGYTF. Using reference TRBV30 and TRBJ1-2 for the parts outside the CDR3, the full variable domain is SQTIHQWPATLVQPVGSPLSLECTVEGTSNPNLYWYRQAAGRGLQLLFYSVGIGQISSEVPQNLSASRPQDRQFILSSKKLLLSDSGFYLCAWSVGGLGYTFGSGTRLTVV.

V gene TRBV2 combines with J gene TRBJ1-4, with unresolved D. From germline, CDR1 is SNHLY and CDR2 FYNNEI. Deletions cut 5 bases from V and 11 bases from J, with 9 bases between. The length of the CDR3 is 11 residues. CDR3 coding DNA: TGTGCCAGCAGTCCACGCAGCAAACTGTTTTTT. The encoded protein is CASSPRSKLFF.

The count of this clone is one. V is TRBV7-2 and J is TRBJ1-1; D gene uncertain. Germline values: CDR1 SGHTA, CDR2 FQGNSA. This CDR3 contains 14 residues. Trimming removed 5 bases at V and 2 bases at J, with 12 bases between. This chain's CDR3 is CASSLHLLNTEAFF. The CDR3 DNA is TGTGCCAGCAGCCTACATCTTCTTAACACTGAAGCTTTCTTT.

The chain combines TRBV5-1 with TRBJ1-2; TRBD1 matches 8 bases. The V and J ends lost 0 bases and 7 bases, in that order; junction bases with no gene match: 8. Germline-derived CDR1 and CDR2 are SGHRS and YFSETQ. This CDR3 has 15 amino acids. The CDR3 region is CASSLEFRTGSGYTF. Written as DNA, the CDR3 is TGCGCCAGCAGCTTGGAATTTCGGACAGGGTCTGGCTACACCTTC.

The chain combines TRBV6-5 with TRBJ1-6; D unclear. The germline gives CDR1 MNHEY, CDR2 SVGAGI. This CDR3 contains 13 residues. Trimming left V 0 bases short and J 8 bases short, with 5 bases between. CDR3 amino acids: CASSYSEYSPLHF. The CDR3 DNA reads TGTGCCAGCAGTTACTCGGAGTATTCACCCCTCCACTTT.

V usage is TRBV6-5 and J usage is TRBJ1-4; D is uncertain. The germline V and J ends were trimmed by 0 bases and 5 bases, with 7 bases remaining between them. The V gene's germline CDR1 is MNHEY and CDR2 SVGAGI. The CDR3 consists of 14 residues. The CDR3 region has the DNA TGTGCCAGCAGTTACTCACGGAAAAATGAAAAACTGTTTTTT. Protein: CASSYSRKNEKLFF.

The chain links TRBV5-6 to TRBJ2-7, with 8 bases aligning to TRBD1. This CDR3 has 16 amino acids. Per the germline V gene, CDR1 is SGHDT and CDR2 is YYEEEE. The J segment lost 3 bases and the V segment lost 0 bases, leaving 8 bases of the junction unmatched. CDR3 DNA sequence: TGTGCCAGCAGCTTGGCCGGGGACAGGACCTACTACGAGCAGTACTTC. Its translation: CASSLAGDRTYYEQYF.

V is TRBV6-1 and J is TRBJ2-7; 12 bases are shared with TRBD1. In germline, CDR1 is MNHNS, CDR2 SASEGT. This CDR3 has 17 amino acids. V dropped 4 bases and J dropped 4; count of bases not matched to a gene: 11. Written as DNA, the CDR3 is TGTGCCAGCAGTGCCCCTGAGGGGACAGGGGGCCGATACGAGCAGTACTTC. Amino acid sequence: CASSAPEGTGGRYEQYF.

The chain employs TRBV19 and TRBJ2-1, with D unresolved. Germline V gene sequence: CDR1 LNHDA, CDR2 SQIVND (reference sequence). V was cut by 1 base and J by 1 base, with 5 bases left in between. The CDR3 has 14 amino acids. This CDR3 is CASSIGGSYNEQFF. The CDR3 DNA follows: TGTGCCAGTAGTATAGGAGGTTCCTACAATGAGCAGTTCTTC.

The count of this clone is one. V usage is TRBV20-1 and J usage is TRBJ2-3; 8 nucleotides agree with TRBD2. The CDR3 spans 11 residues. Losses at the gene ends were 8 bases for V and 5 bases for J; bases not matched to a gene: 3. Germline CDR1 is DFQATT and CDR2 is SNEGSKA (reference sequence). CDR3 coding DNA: TGCAGTTGTAGCGGGGAAGATACGCAGTATTTT. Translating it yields CSCSGEDTQYF.

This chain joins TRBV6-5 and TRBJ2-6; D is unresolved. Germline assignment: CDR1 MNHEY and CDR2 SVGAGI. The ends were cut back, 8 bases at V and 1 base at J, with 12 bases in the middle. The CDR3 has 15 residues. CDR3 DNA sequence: TGTGCCAGCCTCGGACGGAAATCTGGGGCCAACGTCCTGACTTTC. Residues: CASLGRKSGANVLTF.